Below, 27 T cell receptor beta chains from the same sample are listed, as sequenced in a study of shared clonotypes between healthy human individuals. The protocol was immunoSEQ multiplex PCR, while the TCRdb copy is restricted to in-frame clones and leaves out a portion. The table includes 2 million to 2.5 million clones, more than 90% detected once. The sequenced sample consisted of naive CD4+ T cells sorted from blood. As to subset: CD45RA+ positively selected. These receptors originate from a man younger than 30 in good health.

The V gene is TRBV6-5, the J gene TRBJ2-5; D gene ambiguous. The CDR3 spans 12 residues. CDR1 is MNHEY and CDR2 is SVGAGI in the germline V gene. Trimming took 6 bases from V and 5 from J, leaving 10 bases between them. The DNA of the CDR3 is TGTGCCAGCAGGCCCCCCGGGGAGACCCAGTACTTC. Amino acids: CASRPPGETQYF.

This clone was seen just once. The V call is TRBV2, the J call TRBJ2-1, with 9 bases matching TRBD2. The V gene's germline CDR1 is SNHLY and CDR2 FYNNEI. The V gene end was trimmed by 7 bases and the J gene end by 3 bases; junction bases not matched to a gene: 13. The CDR3 extends over 17 amino acids. The CDR3 protein is CASIQRASGKNYNEQFF. The CDR3, as DNA: TGTGCCAGCATCCAAAGGGCTAGCGGGAAGAACTACAATGAGCAGTTCTTC.

The rearrangement joins TRBV7-8 to TRBJ2-5; TRBD1 matches 8 bases. There are 14 residues in the CDR3. Germline-derived CDR1 and CDR2 are SGHVS and FQNEAQ. Germline trimming cut 11 bases from V and 5 bases from J; bases unmatched to any gene: 13. The chain's CDR3 is CACGPGGDWETQYF. In DNA form, the CDR3 reads TGTGCCTGCGGGCCAGGGGGCGATTGGGAGACCCAGTACTTC.

The chain has TRBV28 and TRBJ2-7; D unresolved. The V end lost 5 bases, the J end lost 0 bases, and 5 bases lay between the germline ends. This CDR3 contains 12 residues. Germline V CDR1 and CDR2: MDHEN, SYDVKM. The DNA for the CDR3 is TGTGCCAGCAGTCGGGTCTCCTACGAGCAGTACTTC. Translation gives CASSRVSYEQYF.

The table lists this clone with a count of one. The chain uses TRBV6-6 and TRBJ1-3; D not certain. The CDR3 has 15 residues. Germline CDR1 and CDR2: MNHNY and SVGAGI (reference sequence). The V end lost 6 bases, the J end lost 5 bases, and 17 bases lay between the germline ends. The CDR3 region has the DNA TGTGCCAGCAGGGAGAGGGCCGACACTAGAAACACCATATATTTT. Protein product: CASRERADTRNTIYF.

The chain is built from TRBV18 and TRBJ2-7; 11 nucleotides agree with TRBD1. This CDR3 is 15 amino acids long. J gave up 2 bases and V 4 bases, and 4 bases lay outside the gene matches. CDR1 is KGHSH, CDR2 LQKENI, per germline. CDR3 loop: CASSLGQGEAYEQYF. The CDR3, as DNA: TGTGCCAGCTCACTGGGACAGGGGGAGGCCTACGAGCAGTACTTC.

The chain uses TRBV10-2 and TRBJ2-7; unclear D gene. V lost 5 bases, J lost 2 bases, and 4 bases lay in between. Germline V gene sequence: CDR1 WSHSY, CDR2 SAAADI. This CDR3 is built from 11 residues. As DNA, the CDR3 is TGCGCCAGCAGTTCCCCCTACGAGCAGTACTTC. Encoded protein: CASSSPYEQYF.

The chain uses TRBV9 and TRBJ2-7, with a tentative D call TRBD2 (6 bases). Germline V gene data show CDR1 as SGDLS and CDR2 as YYNGEE. V lost 0 bases to trimming and J lost 5 bases, with 9 bases between them. The CDR3 is made up of 13 amino acids. For the CDR3, the DNA is TGTGCCAGCAGCGTAGGCCGGGGGAACGAGCAGTACTTC. The encoded protein is CASSVGRGNEQYF.

The rearrangement uses TRBV30 and TRBJ1-2; D gene ambiguous. Germline V gives CDR1 GTSNPN, CDR2 SVGIG (reference sequence). Trimming removed 6 bases at V and 9 bases at J, with 5 bases between. The CDR3 is 8 amino acids. CDR3 sequence: CACGRYTF. DNA for the CDR3: TGTGCCTGTGGACGCTACACCTTC.

The rearrangement links TRBV6-5 to TRBJ2-7; a weak D match, TRBD2 (5 bases). The CDR3 contains 15 residues. Trimming pared 4 bases from V and 3 bases from J, leaving 16 bases between. The germline CDR1 and CDR2 sequences are MNHEY and SVGAGI. Here the CDR3 reads CASSSSGSSGYEQYF. DNA for the CDR3: TGTGCCAGCAGTTCGTCGGGGTCCTCTGGCTACGAGCAGTACTTC.

The chain is built from TRBV6-5 and TRBJ1-2; D is ambiguous. Germline values: CDR1 MNHEY, CDR2 SVGAGI. Trimming shortened V by 6 bases and J by 4 bases, and 15 bases separated the two germline ends. The CDR3 spans 14 residues. This CDR3 is CASSTEVTGYGYTF. In nucleotides, the CDR3 is TGTGCCAGCAGCACCGAGGTTACCGGCTATGGCTACACCTTC.

The table lists this clone with a count of one. This chain joins TRBV18 and TRBJ1-5, with D perhaps TRBD1 (5 bases). With 6 bases removed from V and 6 bases from J, the gap between germline ends came to 18 bases. The CDR3 contains 15 residues. Germline V gene lookup returns CDR1 KGHSH and CDR2 LQKENI. The CDR3, as DNA: TGTGCCAGCTCTCAGACGGGGGGGAACAGTCAGCCCCAGCATTTT. This gives the protein CASSQTGGNSQPQHF.

This rearrangement joins TRBV11-2 to TRBJ1-4, with D unresolved. Germline-derived CDR1 and CDR2 are SGHAT and FQNNGV. V was shortened by 5 bases and J by 1 base, with 11 bases between the two germline ends. This CDR3 has 15 amino acids. Written as DNA, the CDR3 is TGTGCCAGCAGCGTACACGTGGGAACTAATGAAAAACTGTTTTTT. It codes for CASSVHVGTNEKLFF.

The CDR3 spells CASSLEGSGSGEQYF. CDR3 in DNA: TGCGCCAGCAGCTTGGAAGGTAGCGGGAGTGGTGAGCAGTACTTC. The rearrangement links TRBV5-1 to TRBJ2-7, with 9 bases fitting TRBD2. J gave up 7 bases and V 0 bases, and 8 bases lay outside the gene matches. There are 15 residues in the CDR3. The germline gives CDR1 SGHRS, CDR2 YFSETQ.

The V gene is TRBV30, the J gene TRBJ2-3, with D unresolved. The CDR3 is 16 amino acids. The germline V gene has CDR1 GTSNPN and CDR2 SVGIG (reference sequence). V lost 0 bases to trimming and J lost 2 bases, with 15 bases between them. CDR3 residues: CAWSVRLGGPTDTQYF. The DNA of the CDR3 is TGTGCCTGGAGTGTACGGTTGGGCGGTCCCACAGATACGCAGTATTTT.

This chain links TRBV28 with TRBJ1-3, with a weak D call TRBD1 (5 bases). CDR1 and CDR2 (germline): MDHEN, SYDVKM. Trimming took 2 bases from V and 4 from J, leaving 12 bases between them. The CDR3 extends over 15 amino acids. In DNA, the CDR3 is TGTGCCAGCAGTTTAAAGGGGCAGTACGGAAACACCATATATTTT. Translating it yields CASSLKGQYGNTIYF.

This clone was seen a few times. The rearrangement links TRBV29-1 to TRBJ1-5; possible D gene TRBD1, 6 bases. Germline-derived CDR1 and CDR2 are SQVTM and ANQGSEA. The CDR3 contains 12 residues. Trimming pared 6 bases from V and 6 bases from J, leaving 12 bases between. The CDR3 DNA follows: TGCAGCGTCAAACAGGGAGGTCAGCCCCAGCATTTT. It specifies CSVKQGGQPQHF.

The CDR3 bases are TGTGCCAGCAGCTTGGGAACTGGACAGGGGGCGCGGGAGCAGTACTTC. Translating it yields CASSLGTGQGAREQYF. The chain has TRBV11-3 and TRBJ2-7; 11 bases are shared with TRBD1. The CDR3 totals 16 residues. Germline V gene data show CDR1 as SGHNT and CDR2 as YENEEA. The J segment lost 7 bases and the V segment lost 3 bases, leaving 11 bases of the junction unmatched.

The chain couples TRBV5-1 to TRBJ1-3; D is unclear. The CDR3 is 15 residues long. The germline V gene encodes CDR1 SGHRS and CDR2 YFSETQ. V was trimmed by 0 bases and J by 0 bases, leaving 7 bases between them. CDR3 DNA sequence: TGCGCCAGCAGCTTGGAGCGACTCTCTGGAAACACCATATATTTT. Residues: CASSLERLSGNTIYF.

The sample holds a few counts of this clone. The chain combines TRBV5-4 with TRBJ1-5; no firm D call. Germline lookup yields CDR1 SGHNT and CDR2 YYREEE (reference sequence). CDR3 length: 12 amino acids. V gave up 0 bases and J gave up 5 bases, with 3 bases separating them. The CDR3 region has the DNA TGTGCCAGCAGCTTGGACGATCAGCCCCAGCATTTT. Encoded protein: CASSLDDQPQHF. The full variable domain, in which reference TRBV5-4 and TRBJ1-5 provide the parts outside the CDR3, is ETGVTQSPTHLIKTRGQQVTLRCSSQSGHNTVSWYQQALGQGPQFIFQYYREEENGRGNFPPRFSGLQFPNYSSELNVNALELDDSALYLCASSLDDQPQHFGDGTRLSIL.

The chain links TRBV5-1 to TRBJ2-2; 10 positions match TRBD2. Germline V gene sequence: CDR1 SGHRS, CDR2 YFSETQ. CDR3 length equals 18 residues. The V segment lost 4 bases and the J segment 7 bases; nucleotides outside the gene matches: 16. The CDR3 DNA follows: TGCGCCAGCAGCCCCCGGGGGCTAGCGGGAGCCGGGAGCGGGGAGCTGTTTTTT. Its protein is CASSPRGLAGAGSGELFF.

This chain joins TRBV10-3 and TRBJ2-3; 8 bases are shared with TRBD2. CDR3 length: 16 residues. Looked up from germline, CDR1 is ENHRY and CDR2 is SYGVKD. V lost 0 bases, J lost 4 bases, and 6 bases stayed unmatched. CDR3 region: CAISESKAGASDTQYF. The CDR3 DNA is TGTGCCATCAGTGAGTCGAAAGCGGGGGCCTCAGATACGCAGTATTTT.

The chain recombines TRBV6-5 with TRBJ1-1; D unclear. Germline CDR1 is MNHEY and CDR2 is SVGAGI. Trimming left V 0 bases short and J 6 bases short, with 14 bases between. The CDR3 consists of 15 residues. The CDR3 region is CASSYSTGYWAEAFF. Written as DNA, the CDR3 is TGTGCCAGCAGTTACTCGACCGGGTACTGGGCTGAAGCTTTCTTT.

This clone was counted once. This sequence joins TRBV6-1 and TRBJ1-4; D is possibly TRBD1 (5 bases). Germline V gives CDR1 MNHNS, CDR2 SASEGT. The CDR3 consists of 15 residues. Deletions cut 4 bases from V and 4 bases from J, with 13 bases between. Here the CDR3 DNA reads TGTGCCAGCAGTGTGGGAGGGGCCGGTAATGAAAAACTGTTTTTT. This codes for CASSVGGAGNEKLFF.

This clone was recorded once. The chain employs TRBV9 and TRBJ1-5; no reliable D call. This CDR3 comprises 14 residues. Germline lookup yields CDR1 SGDLS and CDR2 YYNGEE. Trimming shortened V by 4 bases and J by 6 bases, and 14 bases separated the two germline ends. CDR3 amino acids: CASSPHWEGQPQHF. In nucleotides, the CDR3 is TGTGCCAGCAGCCCCCACTGGGAAGGTCAGCCCCAGCATTTT.

The table lists this clone with a few counts. V is TRBV9 and J is TRBJ1-1, with a possible D match to TRBD1 (5 bases). V lost 2 bases, J lost 8 bases, and 10 bases lay in between. Germline V gene lookup returns CDR1 SGDLS and CDR2 YYNGEE. The CDR3 spans 12 residues. The CDR3 here is CASSVRDGEAFF. DNA for the CDR3: TGTGCCAGCAGCGTCCGGGACGGAGAAGCTTTCTTT.

The rearrangement uses TRBV5-1 and TRBJ2-1; 7 nucleotides agree with TRBD1. Germline assignment: CDR1 SGHRS and CDR2 YFSETQ. V shed 4 bases, J shed 4 bases, and the junction held 5 bases outside the gene matches. This CDR3 is built from 14 residues. The CDR3 protein is CASSKGDRYNEQFF. Written as DNA, the CDR3 is TGCGCCAGCAGCAAGGGGGACAGATACAATGAGCAGTTCTTC.